Below are 12 T cell receptor beta chains sequenced from a single sample in a study of shared clonotypes between healthy human individuals (dated by TCRdb to 2020 to 2021). Preparation of the library involved the immunoSEQ multiplex PCR assay. Not all clones reach the TCRdb copy of this immuneACCESS table, which keeps in-frame sequences only. Checked studies attribute under half of the gap to unresolved V genes and leave the rest unexplained. The sample table records roughly 2,300,000 clones; roughly 92% of these occur just once. The ten largest clones take up about 0.36% of the sample. Sequencing was performed on naive CD4+ T cells from PBMCs. This sample's cell subset or site label indicates: CD45RA+ positively selected. The origin of the receptors is a young man in good health. Some clones in this sample may be carry-over from other donors' samples.

This rearrangement joins TRBV5-5 to TRBJ2-2; possibly TRBD1 for D (5 bases). This CDR3 spans 16 amino acids. Germline CDR1 and CDR2: SGHKS and YYEKEE (reference sequence). V was trimmed by 4 bases and J by 0 bases, leaving 13 bases between them. CDR3 in DNA: TGTGCCAGCAGCCGAGAGACAGCCGCGAACACCGGGGAGCTGTTTTTT. It specifies CASSRETAANTGELFF. Full variable domain (outside the CDR3, taken from reference TRBV5-5 and TRBJ2-2): DAGVTQSPTHLIKTRGQQVTLRCSPISGHKSVSWYQQVLGQGPQFIFQYYEKEERGRGNFPDRFSARQFPNYSSELNVNALLLGDSALYLCASSRETAANTGELFFGEGSRLTVL.

The J gene is TRBJ2-5, the V gene TRBV5-1; weak D call: TRBD2 (6 bases). The DNA end is more similar to TRBJ2-7, so the J call may be wrong. The CDR3 is 14 residues long. The germline V gene encodes CDR1 SGHRS and CDR2 YFSETQ. The CDR3 DNA follows: TGCGCCAGCAGTAGGGGACTTCCCTCCTACGAGCAGTACTTC. Translation: CASSRGLPSYEQYF.

Only one count was recorded for this clone. This rearrangement joins TRBV2 to TRBJ1-2; maybe TRBD1 (5 bases). This CDR3 is 14 amino acids long. From germline, CDR1 is SNHLY and CDR2 FYNNEI. Trimming took off 2 bases at V and 6 bases at J, with 13 bases between the two ends. CDR3 sequence reads: CASSERGRGNGYTF. The CDR3 DNA reads TGTGCCAGCAGTGAACGGGGTCGGGGGAATGGCTACACCTTC.

The chain is built from TRBV7-7 and TRBJ2-3, with D possibly matching TRBD2 (6 bases). The length of the CDR3 is 14 residues. CDR1 SSHAT and CDR2 FNYEAQ come from the germline V gene (reference sequence). With 5 bases removed from V and 0 bases from J, the gap between germline ends came to 9 bases. The CDR3 spells CASSAGLSTDTQYF. Here the CDR3 DNA reads TGTGCCAGCAGCGCGGGACTGAGCACAGATACGCAGTATTTT. Drawing the rest from reference TRBV7-7 and TRBJ2-3, the complete variable domain is GAGVSQSPRYKVTKRGQDVTLRCDPISSHATLYWYQQALGQGPEFLTYFNYEAQPDKSGLPSDRFSAERPEGSISTLTIQRTEQRDSAMYRCASSAGLSTDTQYFGPGTRLTVL.

The V call is TRBV6-1, the J call TRBJ1-5; 7 bases are a match to TRBD1. Trimming cost V 8 bases and J 2 bases; bases outside gene matches: 6. Per the germline V gene, CDR1 is MNHNS and CDR2 is SASEGT. This CDR3 contains 14 residues. For the CDR3, the DNA is TGTGCCAGCTCACCAACAGGGGGCAATCAGCCCCAGCATTTT. This encodes CASSPTGGNQPQHF.

The rearrangement links TRBV5-6 to TRBJ2-5; D call uncertain. The germline V and J ends were trimmed by 2 bases and 2 bases, with 13 bases remaining between them. The CDR3 length is 15 residues. Germline CDR1 is SGHDT and CDR2 is YYEEEE. This chain's CDR3 is CASSFGPNLQETQYF. CDR3 coding DNA: TGTGCCAGCAGCTTCGGTCCTAACCTTCAAGAGACCCAGTACTTC.

This chain connects TRBV7-9 to TRBJ1-2; the D is unclear. The CDR3 contains 11 residues. Trimming shortened V by 2 bases and J by 14 bases, and 12 bases separated the two germline ends. Germline V gives CDR1 SEHNR, CDR2 FQNEAQ (reference sequence). CDR3 nucleotide sequence: TGTGCCAGCAGCTTACTCGCTGGTTTAACCTTC. It specifies CASSLLAGLTF.

This clone was detected only a few times. The J gene is TRBJ2-2, the V gene TRBV30; D is possibly TRBD2 (6 bases). V was cut by 4 bases and J by 6 bases, with 18 bases left in between. Germline CDR1 is GTSNPN and CDR2 is SVGIG (reference sequence). The CDR3 is 15 residues long. The CDR3 nucleotides are TGTGCCTGGACCCCTGGGGGGAGCGGAGCCGGGGAGCTGTTTTTT. Translated, it gives CAWTPGGSGAGELFF.

V is TRBV19 and J is TRBJ1-5, with 7 nucleotides matching TRBD1. Looked up from germline, CDR1 is LNHDA and CDR2 is SQIVND (reference sequence). The CDR3 loop spans 15 amino acids. With 4 bases clipped from V and 1 base from J, the junction kept 4 bases outside the gene matches. CDR3 DNA: TGTGCCAGTAGTACCCGGGACAGAAGCAATCAGCCCCAGCATTTT. It specifies CASSTRDRSNQPQHF. Full variable domain (rest looked up from reference TRBV19 and TRBJ1-5): DGGITQSPKYLFRKEGQNVTLSCEQNLNHDAMYWYRQDPGQGLRLIYYSQIVNDFQKGDIAEGYSVSREKKESFPLTVTSAQKNPTAFYLCASSTRDRSNQPQHFGDGTRLSIL.

This clone was seen just once. The rearrangement links TRBV30 to TRBJ2-7; D ambiguous. V was clipped by 1 base and J by 6 bases, with 16 bases between them. The germline gives CDR1 GTSNPN, CDR2 SVGIG (reference sequence). There are 14 residues in the CDR3. CDR3 region: CAWSEWTAVGEQYF. The CDR3 DNA sequence: TGTGCCTGGAGTGAATGGACGGCGGTCGGCGAGCAGTACTTC.

V and J are TRBV6-4 and TRBJ1-1; D is ambiguous. Trimming stripped 0 bases from V and 0 bases from J, with 2 bases between. Germline-derived CDR1 and CDR2 are MRHNA and SNTAGT. The CDR3 is 13 residues long. The CDR3 sequence is CASSDSLNTEAFF. The CDR3 coding sequence is TGTGCCAGCAGTGACTCTCTGAACACTGAAGCTTTCTTT.

The chain employs TRBV6-5 and TRBJ2-3; TRBD1 matches 7 bases. After removal of 4 bases from V and 7 bases from J, the junction contained 11 bases not matched to a gene. Germline V gives CDR1 MNHEY, CDR2 SVGAGI. This CDR3 has 15 amino acids. The CDR3 spells CASSSWTLRGHTQYF. CDR3 DNA: TGTGCCAGCAGTTCCTGGACCCTAAGGGGGCATACGCAGTATTTT.